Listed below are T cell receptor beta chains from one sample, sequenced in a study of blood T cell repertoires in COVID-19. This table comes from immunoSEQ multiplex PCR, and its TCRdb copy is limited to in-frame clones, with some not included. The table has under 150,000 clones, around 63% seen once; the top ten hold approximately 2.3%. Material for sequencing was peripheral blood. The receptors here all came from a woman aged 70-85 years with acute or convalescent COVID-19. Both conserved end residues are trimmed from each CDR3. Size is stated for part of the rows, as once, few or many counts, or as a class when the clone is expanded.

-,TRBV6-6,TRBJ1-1,ASSYEGHGALGAF
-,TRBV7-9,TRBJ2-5,ASSLMRDRKTQY
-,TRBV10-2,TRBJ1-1,ASSGLQGMNTEAF
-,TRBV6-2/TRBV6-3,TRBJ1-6,ASSYSVGAPTLH
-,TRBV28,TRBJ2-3,ASSFLTSGGTDTQY
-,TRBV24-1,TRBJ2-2,ATSDPDRRGTGELF
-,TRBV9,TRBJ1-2,ASSVGQGATSYGYT
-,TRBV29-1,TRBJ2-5,SVCPRGYQETQY
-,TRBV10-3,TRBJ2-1,ATGLAGVNEQF
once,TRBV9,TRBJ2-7,ASSVVEAGPLEQY
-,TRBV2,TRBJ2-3,ASRETGTRTLTQY
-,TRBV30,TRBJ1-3,AWSVGQTGNTIY
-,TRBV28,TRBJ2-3,ASSAVLDRERY
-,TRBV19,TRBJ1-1,ASRPGTGATEAF
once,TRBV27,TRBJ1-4,ATGQGRNEKLF
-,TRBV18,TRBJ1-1,ASSQNTEAF